The 18 T cell receptor beta chains presented below share a single source sample, sequenced in a study of CD4 T cells in relation to SARS-CoV-2 and coronaviruses. No antigen has been assigned to these receptors. Using immunoSEQ multiplex PCR, the repertoire was profiled, and TCRdb retains in-frame clones only, with some absent. The repertoire holds roughly 19,000 clones, over 70% seen once, with 15% to 20% in the top ten. Before the COVID-19 pandemic, during about 2011-2019, CD4+ T cells were taken from unexposed donors. CD4+ T cells were isolated from the cells after about nine days of culture. Sequenced input: CD4+ T cells from PBMCs, cultured in vitro. The receptors derive from a human donor in good health.

V gene TRBV28 combines with J gene TRBJ2-1, with TRBD2 as a possible D gene (5 bases). This CDR3 is built from 11 residues. CDR1 is MDHEN, CDR2 SYDVKM, per germline. Trimming took 4 bases from V and 10 from J, leaving 8 bases between them. The CDR3 spells CASSSGFEQFF. As DNA, the CDR3 is TGTGCCAGCAGTTCGGGATTCGAGCAGTTCTTC.

This chain uses TRBV6-4 with TRBJ1-5; D is ambiguous. Germline V lookup: CDR1 MRHNA, CDR2 SNTAGT. The CDR3 is made up of 14 amino acids. Trimming took 5 bases from V and 0 from J, leaving 8 bases between them. The CDR3 nucleotides read TGTGCCAGCAGTCAGGACTTTAGCAATCAGCCCCAGCATTTT. The encoded protein is CASSQDFSNQPQHF.

This clone was detected a few times. In DNA, the CDR3 is TGTGCCAGCAGCCGACTGTTCGCAACTAATGAAAAACTGTTTTTT. Encoded protein: CASSRLFATNEKLFF. This sequence joins TRBV14 and TRBJ1-4, with D uncertain. Trimming took 4 bases from V and 0 from J, leaving 9 bases between them. The germline V gene has CDR1 SGHDN and CDR2 FVKESK. The CDR3 spans 15 residues.

This chain connects TRBV3-1 (or the pseudogene TRBV3-2) to TRBJ2-1; 13 nucleotides line up with TRBD2. The germline gives CDR1 LGHDT, CDR2 YNNKEL (reference sequence). Germline trimming cut 4 bases from V and 5 bases from J; bases unmatched to any gene: 5. CDR3 length: 16 amino acids. The CDR3 DNA is TGTGCCAGCAGCCCCTCGGGACTAGCGGGACACAATGAGCAGTTCTTC. Protein: CASSPSGLAGHNEQFF.

V is TRBV3-1 (or the pseudogene TRBV3-2) and J is TRBJ1-6; D gene ambiguous. Trimming shortened V by 0 bases and J by 4 bases, and 10 bases separated the two germline ends. The germline V gene encodes CDR1 LGHDT and CDR2 YNNKEL (reference sequence). The CDR3 is 16 amino acids. The CDR3 nucleotides read TGTGCCAGCAGCCAAGATGCATATCGTTATAATTCACCCCTCCACTTT. Its protein product is CASSQDAYRYNSPLHF.

As DNA, the CDR3 is TGCGCCAGCAGTTCCGACAGAAACAATGAGCAGTTCTTC. This gives the protein CASSSDRNNEQFF. V is TRBV10-2 and J is TRBJ2-1; TRBD1 is a possible D gene (5 bases). The V end lost 5 bases, the J end lost 5 bases, and 10 bases lay between the germline ends. This CDR3 contains 13 residues. Per germline, CDR1 WSHSY and CDR2 SAAADI.

The chain joins TRBV5-1 to TRBJ2-7, with 8 bases fitting TRBD1. Germline CDR1 SGHRS, CDR2 YFSETQ. The CDR3 sequence is 15 residues long. J lost 2 bases, V lost 5 bases, and 9 bases had no gene match. CDR3 DNA sequence: TGCGCCAGCAGTCAGCCGGGACAGGACCCCTACGAGCAGTACTTC. Translated: CASSQPGQDPYEQYF. Based on the CDR3 plus reference TRBV5-1 and TRBJ2-7, the full variable domain is KAGVTQTPRYLIKTRGQQVTLSCSPISGHRSVSWYQQTPGQGLQFLFEYFSETQRNKGNFPGRFSGRQFSNSRSEMNVSTLELGDSALYLCASSQPGQDPYEQYFGPGTRLTVT.

The chain employs TRBV19 and TRBJ2-5; maybe TRBD2 (5 bases). Germline assignment: CDR1 LNHDA and CDR2 SQIVND (reference sequence). The CDR3 spans 14 residues. The V gene lost 5 bases and the J gene lost 4 bases, with 14 bases spanning the gap. The DNA for the CDR3 is TGTGCCAGTAGTTCCACTAGTATTAGAGAGACCCAGTACTTC. Translation: CASSSTSIRETQYF. Drawing the rest from reference TRBV19 and TRBJ2-5, the complete variable domain is DGGITQSPKYLFRKEGQNVTLSCEQNLNHDAMYWYRQDPGQGLRLIYYSQIVNDFQKGDIAEGYSVSREKKESFPLTVTSAQKNPTAFYLCASSSTSIRETQYFGPGTRLLVL.

The rearrangement uses TRBV24-1 and TRBJ2-7; TRBD2 matches 10 bases. V lost 1 base, J lost 3 bases, and 2 bases stayed unmatched. Germline lookup yields CDR1 KGHDR and CDR2 SFDVKD. The CDR3 is made up of 15 amino acids. The CDR3 nucleotides read TGTGCCACCAGTGATTTCCTAGCGGGAGTCTACGAGCAGTACTTC. This translates into CATSDFLAGVYEQYF.

The DNA of the CDR3 is TGTGCCAGCTCCCTAACAGGCTACGAGCAGTACTTC. This codes for CASSLTGYEQYF. The V call is TRBV25-1, the J call TRBJ2-7; D possibly corresponds to TRBD1 (5 bases). Trimming pared 8 bases from V and 3 bases from J, leaving 11 bases between. Germline CDR1 and CDR2: MGHDK and SYGVNS. The CDR3 has 12 amino acids.

V is TRBV18 and J is TRBJ2-7, with 7 bases matching TRBD1. There are 17 residues in the CDR3. CDR1 and CDR2 (germline): KGHSH, LQKENI. V lost 2 bases, J lost 3 bases, and 13 bases stayed unmatched. The CDR3 loop is CASSPVYHGDSYYEQYF. The CDR3 DNA is TGTGCCAGCTCACCAGTTTATCATGGGGACAGCTACTACGAGCAGTACTTC.

This clone has more than one count but fewer than ten. The chain joins TRBV19 to TRBJ1-1; D is uncertain. The V and J ends lost 5 bases and 4 bases respectively, with 14 bases between them. The CDR3 is made up of 14 amino acids. In germline, CDR1 is LNHDA, CDR2 SQIVND (reference sequence). Here the CDR3 reads CASSARWDATEAFF. For the CDR3, the DNA is TGTGCCAGTAGTGCCCGGTGGGATGCCACTGAAGCTTTCTTT.

This clone was seen a single time. V and J are TRBV3-1 (or the pseudogene TRBV3-2) and TRBJ2-7; 7 bases agree with TRBD2. Per germline, CDR1 LGHDT and CDR2 YNNKEL (reference sequence). The CDR3 spans 17 residues. The trim removed 2 bases at V and 6 bases at J, leaving 16 bases unmatched. The CDR3 region is CASSQNVGGRPPREQYF. The CDR3 coding sequence is TGTGCCAGCAGCCAAAATGTGGGAGGGCGGCCGCCCCGCGAGCAGTACTTC.

This clone was recorded a few times. J is TRBJ1-2 and V is TRBV7-3; D gene unclear. The V end lost 1 base, the J end lost 13 bases, and 16 bases lay between the germline ends. CDR1 SGHTA and CDR2 FQGTGA come from the germline V gene. This CDR3 has 13 residues. CDR3 bases: TGTGCCAGCAGCTTAAGTCTGGGAGAGAACCCCACCTTC. Amino acids: CASSLSLGENPTF. The full variable domain, completed using reference TRBV7-3 and TRBJ1-2, is GAGVSQTPSNKVTEKGKYVELRCDPISGHTALYWYRQSLGQGPEFLIYFQGTGAADDSGLPNDRFFAVRPEGSVSTLKIQRTERGDSAVYLCASSLSLGENPTFGSGTRLTVV.

CDR3 region: CAWKRGNSPLHF. In DNA, the CDR3 is TGTGCCTGGAAAAGGGGGAATTCACCCCTCCACTTT. This chain joins TRBV30 and TRBJ1-6; a weak D match, TRBD1 (6 bases). The CDR3 runs to 12 residues. CDR1 GTSNPN and CDR2 SVGIG come from the germline V gene (reference sequence). Trimming removed 4 bases at V and 7 bases at J, with 8 bases between.

This chain uses TRBV27 with TRBJ2-1; 14 nucleotides agree with TRBD2. Trimming at V came to 4 bases and at J to 7 bases, leaving 12 bases not matched to a gene. The CDR3 is 18 amino acids. Germline CDR1 reads MNHEY; CDR2 reads SMNVEV (reference sequence). CDR3 amino acids: CASSSTRLAGGPVNEQFF. Written as DNA, the CDR3 is TGTGCCAGCAGTTCCACTCGACTAGCGGGAGGGCCTGTGAATGAGCAGTTCTTC.

The count of this clone is one. This chain joins TRBV3-1 (or the pseudogene TRBV3-2) and TRBJ2-7; no definite D call. Germline V gives CDR1 LGHDT, CDR2 YNNKEL (reference sequence). The CDR3 has 15 amino acids. The V end was cut by 0 bases, the J end by 4 bases, with 13 bases between. CDR3 region: CASSQEYLPFYEQYF. For the CDR3, the DNA is TGTGCCAGCAGCCAAGAGTACCTGCCGTTTTACGAGCAGTACTTC.

This clone has more than one count but fewer than ten. V is TRBV5-1 and J is TRBJ2-7; a weak D match, TRBD1 (6 bases). This CDR3 has 13 residues. V lost 0 bases and J lost 6, with 10 bases in between. Germline CDR1 reads SGHRS; CDR2 reads YFSETQ. The CDR3 sequence is CASSLEGVGEQYF. The CDR3 DNA reads as TGCGCCAGCAGCTTGGAGGGGGTTGGCGAGCAGTACTTC.